The rows below give T cell receptor beta chains drawn from one sample of a study of T cell responses to AZD1222 COVID-19 vaccine. Clones were read by immunoSEQ multiplex PCR, and TCRdb kept only the in-frame ones, dropping some. Of about 130,000 clones detected, over 75% appear once; the ten largest clones hold around 5%. Sequenced material: peripheral blood, taken 28 days after the second AZD1222 dose. Receptors were obtained from an adult who received the AZD1222 COVID-19 vaccine. Both conserved end residues are part of each CDR3. The order of the fields is J gene, V gene, CDR3 protein.

J: TRBJ1-5
V: TRBV19
CDR3: CASSQGGGNQPQHF

J: TRBJ2-2
V: TRBV19
CDR3: CASSIVQGHTGELFF

J: TRBJ2-5
V: TRBV5-1
CDR3: CASKQGLTGETQYF

J: TRBJ1-5
V: TRBV2
CDR3: CATRQSDSNQPQHF

J: TRBJ2-7
V: TRBV7-2
CDR3: CASSLLGSYEQYF

J: TRBJ1-5
V: TRBV3-1/TRBV3-2
CDR3: CASSQLRNQPQHF

J: TRBJ1-2
V: TRBV30
CDR3: CAWSRGPLDGYTF

J: TRBJ1-2
V: TRBV20-1
CDR3: CSARDQDGYTF

J: TRBJ1-1
V: TRBV6-5
CDR3: CASSLRRENTEAFF

J: TRBJ2-5
V: TRBV19
CDR3: CASSPSGGETQYF

J: TRBJ1-4
V: TRBV6-5
CDR3: CASSYSSGAPGEKLFF

J: TRBJ2-2
V: TRBV3-1/TRBV3-2
CDR3: CASSRTGELFF

J: TRBJ2-7
V: TRBV7-8
CDR3: CASSSRVRNPEQYF

J: TRBJ2-4
V: TRBV28
CDR3: CATSNNIGWGIQYF

J: TRBJ1-1
V: TRBV25-1
CDR3: CASSARDIMNTEAFF

J: TRBJ1-6
V: TRBV30
CDR3: CAWSPASSYNSPLHF

J: TRBJ1-1
V: TRBV5-1
CDR3: CASSLQGSTEAFF

J: TRBJ2-7
V: TRBV3-1/TRBV3-2
CDR3: CASSQAAHTYEQYF

J: TRBJ2-7
V: TRBV19
CDR3: CASSTPGTGGLGSSYEQYF

J: TRBJ2-1
V: TRBV10-3
CDR3: CAISDRTGDYNEQFF

J: TRBJ2-7
V: TRBV4-3
CDR3: CASSQVGKSSYEQYF

J: TRBJ2-1
V: TRBV5-1
CDR3: CASSRMDTYNEQFF